What follows are 21 T cell receptor beta chains derived from one specimen sequenced in a study of molecular identifiers for immune sequencing clone quantification. TCRdb ran MiXCR on the PCR reads and lists one entry per CDR3 protein. The sample contains about 510,000 distinct CDR3 sequences, 20% to 25% of which appear only once. Source material: naive CD8+ T cells from blood, with Jurkat cell RNA spiked in. Subset in this sample: FACS-sorted CD8+CD4-CCR7+CD45RA+ naive T cells. Receptor source: a human donor in good health. Some libraries in this study had Jurkat cell RNA spiked in.

This clonotype was detected only a few times. V is TRBV4-1 and J is TRBJ2-1; D call uncertain. Germline V gene data show CDR1 as MGHRA and CDR2 as YSYEKL. V gave up 3 bases and J gave up 6 bases, with 6 bases separating them. CDR3 size: 12 residues. The CDR3 DNA is TGCGCCAGCAGCCACGGCGGCAATGAGCAGTTCTTC. It is translated as CASSHGGNEQFF.

This clonotype was counted at least ten times. The rearrangement joins TRBV9 to TRBJ1-1; tentative D call: TRBD1 (5 bases). V dropped 4 bases and J dropped 3 bases, with 16 bases sitting between them. The germline V gene encodes CDR1 SGDLS and CDR2 YYNGEE. The CDR3 extends over 15 amino acids. The CDR3 spells CASSLLRDRHTEAFF. The CDR3 region has the DNA TGTGCCAGCAGCCTTCTCCGGGACCGACACACTGAAGCTTTCTTT.

This clonotype was observed at least ten times. The genes are TRBV30 and TRBJ2-5, with D possibly TRBD2 on 5 matching bases. This CDR3 has 15 residues. V lost 2 bases, J lost 5 bases, and 18 bases lay in between. In germline, CDR1 is GTSNPN, CDR2 SVGIG (reference sequence). The CDR3 nucleotides read TGTGCCTGGAGTCCCCCCACCACTAGGTGGGAGACCCAGTACTTC. As protein: CAWSPPTTRWETQYF.

The CDR3 sequence is CASSSFFGGAGTSGWGLTDTQYF. The CDR3 DNA sequence: TGTGCCAGCAGCTCATTTTTCGGTGGCGCCGGGACTAGCGGTTGGGGCCTCACAGATACGCAGTATTTT. The chain employs TRBV7-9 and TRBJ2-3, with TRBD2 identical over 11 bases. Germline CDR1 is SEHNR and CDR2 is FQNEAQ (reference sequence). The ends lost 4 bases at V and 2 bases at J; junction bases unmatched: 26. This CDR3 is built from 23 residues.

This clonotype was seen many times. The chain combines TRBV18 with TRBJ1-1; D is undetermined. From germline, CDR1 is KGHSH and CDR2 LQKENI. The CDR3 length is 13 residues. Trimming removed 6 bases from V and 6 bases from J, with 14 bases in between. The CDR3 loop is CASSQGSFSEAFF. CDR3 bases: TGTGCCAGCTCCCAAGGCAGTTTCTCTGAAGCTTTCTTT.

This clonotype was detected many times. This rearrangement joins TRBV6-5 to TRBJ2-7, with 13 bases identical to TRBD2. This CDR3 region has 16 residues. Looked up from germline, CDR1 is MNHEY and CDR2 is SVGAGI. The V gene end was trimmed by 0 bases and the J gene end by 5 bases; junction bases not matched to a gene: 4. DNA for the CDR3: TGTGCCAGCAGTTACTCTGGACTAGCGGGAGTGAACGAGCAGTACTTC. Its protein is CASSYSGLAGVNEQYF.

This clonotype has just a few counts. V and J are TRBV27 and TRBJ2-3; perhaps D is TRBD1 or TRBD2 (5 bases each). Trimming shortened V by 1 base and J by 2 bases, and 13 bases separated the two germline ends. CDR3 length: 16 residues. Germline V CDR1 and CDR2: MNHEY, SMNVEV (reference sequence). CDR3 loop: CASSLYGARATDTQYF. In DNA form, the CDR3 reads TGTGCCAGCAGTTTATACGGGGCCAGAGCCACAGATACGCAGTATTTT.

The V gene is TRBV19, the J gene TRBJ1-1; D unresolved. V lost 3 bases and J lost 4, with 12 bases in between. CDR3 size: 14 residues. The germline gives CDR1 LNHDA, CDR2 SQIVND (reference sequence). CDR3 coding DNA: TGTGCCAGTAGTATTCTGATCAGAACCACTGAAGCTTTCTTT. Encoded protein: CASSILIRTTEAFF.

This clonotype has a handful of counts. The V and J genes are TRBV2 and TRBJ1-1; no definite D call. The germline V gene has CDR1 SNHLY and CDR2 FYNNEI. This CDR3 has 15 amino acids. Trimming pared 1 base from V and 5 bases from J, leaving 14 bases between. The CDR3 reads CASSEGGTRRTEAFF. In DNA, the CDR3 is TGTGCCAGCAGTGAAGGGGGTACCCGGAGGACTGAAGCTTTCTTT.

Comment on this clonotype: One end of the junction varies from germline; a read error may be responsible. The V gene is TRBV4-1, the J gene TRBJ1-2, with a possible D match to TRBD1 (6 bases). CDR1 is MGHRA and CDR2 is YSYEKL in the germline V gene. The CDR3 is 14 residues long. Written as DNA, the CDR3 is TGCGCCAGCAGCCAAGCCGGACAGTACTATGGCTACGCCTTC. Translation: CASSQAGQYYGYAF.

Points on this clonotype: At one boundary the junction diverges from the germline segment, which might be a read error. The CDR3 reads CASSLSALFQGTQYF. CDR3 in DNA: TGTGCCAGCAGTTTATCGGCACTATTCCAAGGGACCCAGTACTTC. The chain employs TRBV6-6 and TRBJ2-5; D is unclear. The CDR3 sequence is 15 residues long. Germline V gene sequence: CDR1 MNHNY, CDR2 SVGAGI (reference sequence).

This clonotype turned up a few times. The chain uses TRBV7-6 and TRBJ2-3; 14 positions agree with TRBD2. The germline gives CDR1 SGHVS, CDR2 FNYEAQ. The CDR3 is made up of 17 amino acids. J gave up 2 bases and V 5 bases, and 6 bases lay outside the gene matches. CDR3 residues: CASSPRTSGGFTDTQYF. CDR3 sequence (DNA): TGTGCCAGCAGCCCACGGACTAGCGGGGGGTTCACAGATACGCAGTATTTT.

This chain uses TRBV12-3 or TRBV12-4 with TRBJ1-5, with 8 nucleotides matching TRBD1. Unmatched junction bases numbered 12, after V lost 8 bases and J lost 6 bases. The CDR3 sequence is 15 residues long. The CDR3 DNA reads TGTGCCAGCGGACTGACAGGGGAGGAGGGTCAGCCCCAGCATTTT. Amino acids: CASGLTGEEGQPQHF.

This clonotype was counted between two and nine times. The chain employs TRBV6-5 and TRBJ2-7, with a weak D call TRBD2 (7 bases). The CDR3 runs to 16 residues. Germline CDR1 MNHEY, CDR2 SVGAGI. V lost 6 bases and J 0 bases, leaving 18 bases between the germline ends. The CDR3 DNA is TGTGCCAGCAGCGGGGGGCCTAGCGGCAACTCCTACGAGCAGTACTTC. Translated, it gives CASSGGPSGNSYEQYF.

This clonotype was seen at least ten times. The CDR3 reads CASSKENRGLSPSPLHF. The CDR3 DNA reads as TGTGCCAGCAGCAAAGAAAACCGGGGGCTTTCCCCTTCACCCCTCCACTTT. The genes are TRBV21-1 and TRBJ1-6; TRBD1, as called in the table, went unchecked against the DNA. TRBV21-1 is tagged as a pseudogene. CDR3 size: 17 residues.

The genes are TRBV25-1 and TRBJ2-1, with TRBD2 matching over 7 bases. The germline CDR1 and CDR2 sequences are MGHDK and SYGVNS. V gave up 7 bases and J gave up 12 bases; unmatched junction bases: 18. This CDR3 spans 15 amino acids. The CDR3 loop reads CASTPLAGVRKGQFF. The CDR3 coding sequence is TGTGCCAGCACACCCCTCGCGGGAGTTAGAAAAGGGCAGTTCTTC.

This clonotype has at least ten counts. This sequence joins TRBV4-3 and TRBJ2-5; the match to TRBD1 covers 8 bases. V lost 0 bases, J lost 4 bases, and 4 bases stayed unmatched. From germline, CDR1 is LGHNA and CDR2 YSLEER. The CDR3 loop spans 15 amino acids. The CDR3 is CASSQEYRGAETQYF. CDR3 in DNA: TGCGCCAGCAGCCAAGAATACAGGGGGGCAGAGACCCAGTACTTC.

This clonotype has only a few counts. The chain carries TRBV2 and TRBJ1-3, with a tentative D call TRBD1 (6 bases). From germline, CDR1 is SNHLY and CDR2 FYNNEI. Trimming took off 8 bases at V and 4 bases at J, with 18 bases between the two ends. There are 15 residues in the CDR3. CDR3: CASGSRGEDGNTIYF. CDR3 DNA: TGTGCCAGCGGCTCGAGGGGGGAGGACGGAAACACCATATATTTT.

Concerning this clonotype itself: With a much larger clone just one base away, this may be a read error. V is TRBV30 and J is TRBJ2-3; 7 nucleotides agree with TRBD2. The V and J ends lost 4 bases and 4 bases, in that order; junction bases with no gene match: 11. The CDR3 is 15 residues long. Looked up from germline, CDR1 is GTSNPN and CDR2 is SVGIG (reference sequence). In DNA, the CDR3 is TGTGCCTGGAATGGGGGGGGAGCTAGCTCAGATACGCAGTATTTT. It specifies CAWNGGGASSDTQYF.

This clonotype came up many times. The V gene is TRBV4-3, the J gene TRBJ1-5; no definite D call. CDR1 is LGHNA, CDR2 YSLEER, per germline. This CDR3 has 15 residues. Trimming took off 1 base at V and 2 bases at J, with 9 bases between the two ends. The chain's CDR3 is CASSQGYGGNQPQHF. The CDR3 DNA is TGCGCCAGCAGCCAAGGGTACGGAGGCAATCAGCCCCAGCATTTT.

V usage is TRBV6-5 and J usage is TRBJ2-7, with 7 bases fitting TRBD2. Unmatched junction bases numbered 11, after V lost 2 bases and J lost 4 bases. The CDR3 length is 16 residues. Germline values: CDR1 MNHEY, CDR2 SVGAGI. The CDR3 protein is CASSYGGGIGVYEQYF. The CDR3 region has the DNA TGTGCCAGCAGTTACGGGGGAGGGATAGGGGTGTACGAGCAGTACTTC.